The clone carrying this T cell receptor (beta chain) came up once. The antigen remains undetermined. The naive CD8 fraction comprised CD45RO-negative cells positively selected for CCR7 and excluded terminally differentiated effector memory CD45RA+ cells. This entry comes from a study of shared clonotypes between healthy human individuals. Study-wide results and limits: A handful of donors shared about 5% of their naive CD4 clonotypes. What limited the represented genetic and exposure-history diversity was the small number of donors.

V gave up 3 bases and J gave up 6 bases, with 13 bases separating them. In germline, CDR1 is SGHTA, CDR2 FQGTGA. This CDR3 is built from 14 residues. Libraries were prepared by immunoSEQ multiplex PCR; TCRdb keeps only in-frame clonotypes and omits some of them. The repertoire holds around 1.9 million clones, with under 95% as singletons. This receptor was taken from a man aged 18 to 29 in good health. Some clones in this sample may be carry-over from other donors' samples. Sequencing was carried out using naive CD8+ T cells from PBMCs. The chain has TRBV7-3 and TRBJ2-3; D possibly matches TRBD1 or TRBD2 (5 bases each). The CDR3 spells CASSFKGREDTQYF. CDR3 DNA: TGTGCCAGCAGCTTCAAGGGACGAGAGGATACGCAGTATTTT.